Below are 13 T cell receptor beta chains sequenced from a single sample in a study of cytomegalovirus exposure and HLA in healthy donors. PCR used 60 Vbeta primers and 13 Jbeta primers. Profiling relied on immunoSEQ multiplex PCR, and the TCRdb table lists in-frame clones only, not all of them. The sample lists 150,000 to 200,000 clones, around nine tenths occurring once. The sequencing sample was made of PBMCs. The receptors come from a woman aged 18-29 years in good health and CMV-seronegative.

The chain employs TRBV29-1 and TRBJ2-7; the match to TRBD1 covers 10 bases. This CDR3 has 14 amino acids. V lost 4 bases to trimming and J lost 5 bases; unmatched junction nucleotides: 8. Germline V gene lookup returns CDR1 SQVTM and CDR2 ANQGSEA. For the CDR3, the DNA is TGCAGCGTTGCCCCCGGGACAGGGGACCACGAGCAGTACTTC. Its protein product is CSVAPGTGDHEQYF.

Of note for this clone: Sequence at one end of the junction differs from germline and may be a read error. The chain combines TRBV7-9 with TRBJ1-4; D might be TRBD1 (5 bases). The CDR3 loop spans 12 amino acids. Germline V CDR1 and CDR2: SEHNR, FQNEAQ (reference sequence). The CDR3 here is CSSSLEGEKLFF. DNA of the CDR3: TGTTCCAGCAGCTTAGAGGGGGAAAAACTGTTTTTT. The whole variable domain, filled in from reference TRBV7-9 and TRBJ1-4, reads DTGVSQNPRHKITKRGQNVTFRCDPISEHNRLYWYRQTLGQGPEFLTYFQNEAQLEKSRLLSDRFSAERPKGSFSTLEIQRTEQGDSAMYLCSSSLEGEKLFFGSGTQLSVL.

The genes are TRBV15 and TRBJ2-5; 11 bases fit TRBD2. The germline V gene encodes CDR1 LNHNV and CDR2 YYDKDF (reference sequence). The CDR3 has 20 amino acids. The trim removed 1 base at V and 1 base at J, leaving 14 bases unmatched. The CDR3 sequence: CATSRVSDNLAGGLQETQYF. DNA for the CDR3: TGTGCCACCAGCAGAGTCTCCGATAATCTAGCGGGAGGACTCCAAGAGACCCAGTACTTC.

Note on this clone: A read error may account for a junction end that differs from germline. The CDR3 spells CASSTGTLNTGELFF. DNA of the CDR3: TGTGCTAGCAGCACCGGGACACTGAACACCGGGGAGCTGTTTTTT. This chain uses TRBV7-7 with TRBJ2-2, with D possibly being TRBD1 (6 bases). This CDR3 region has 15 residues. Germline loops: CDR1 SSHAT, CDR2 FNYEAQ (reference sequence).

CDR3 loop: CASSFVAGYGSTEAFF. The CDR3 nucleotides read TGTGCCAGCAGTTTCGTGGCAGGGTATGGCAGTACTGAAGCTTTCTTT. This chain connects TRBV27 to TRBJ1-1, with D perhaps TRBD1 (5 bases). CDR3 length equals 16 residues. CDR1 is MNHEY and CDR2 is SMNVEV in the germline V gene (reference sequence). The V and J ends lost 3 bases and 5 bases respectively, with 19 bases between them.

CDR3 loop: CASSHSGSKDTQYF. In DNA, the CDR3 is TGTGCCAGCAGCCATAGCGGGAGTAAAGATACGCAGTATTTT. This chain connects TRBV11-3 to TRBJ2-3; 9 bases fit TRBD2. This CDR3 contains 14 residues. Unmatched junction bases numbered 5, after V lost 5 bases and J lost 5 bases. In germline, CDR1 is SGHNT, CDR2 YENEEA.

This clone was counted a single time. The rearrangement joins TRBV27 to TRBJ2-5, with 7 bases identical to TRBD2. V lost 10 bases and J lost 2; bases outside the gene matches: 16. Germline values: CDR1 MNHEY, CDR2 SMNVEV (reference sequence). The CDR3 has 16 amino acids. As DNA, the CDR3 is TGTGCCACCACAATGAGGAAGGGGAGGGGACAAGAGACCCAGTACTTC. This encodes CATTMRKGRGQETQYF.

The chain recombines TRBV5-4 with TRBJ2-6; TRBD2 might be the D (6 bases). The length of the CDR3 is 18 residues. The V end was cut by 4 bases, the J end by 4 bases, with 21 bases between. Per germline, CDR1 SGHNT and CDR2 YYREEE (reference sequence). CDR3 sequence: CASSPRSSGSVGANVLTF. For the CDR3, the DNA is TGTGCCAGCAGCCCCCGGAGTAGCGGCTCCGTAGGGGCCAACGTCCTGACTTTC.

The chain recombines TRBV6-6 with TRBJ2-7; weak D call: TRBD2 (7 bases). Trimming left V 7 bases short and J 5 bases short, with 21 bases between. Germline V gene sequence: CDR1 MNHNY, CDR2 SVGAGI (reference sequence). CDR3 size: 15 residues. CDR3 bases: TGTGCCAGCAATCACGGAAGGGGGGGGATCCACGAGCAGTACTTC. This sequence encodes CASNHGRGGIHEQYF.

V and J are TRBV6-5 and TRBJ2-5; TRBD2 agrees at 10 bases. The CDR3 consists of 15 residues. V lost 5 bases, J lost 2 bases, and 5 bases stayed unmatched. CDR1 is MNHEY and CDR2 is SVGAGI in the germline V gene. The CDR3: CASSKLAGKQETQYF. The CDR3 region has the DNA TGTGCCAGCAGTAAACTAGCGGGGAAACAAGAGACCCAGTACTTC.

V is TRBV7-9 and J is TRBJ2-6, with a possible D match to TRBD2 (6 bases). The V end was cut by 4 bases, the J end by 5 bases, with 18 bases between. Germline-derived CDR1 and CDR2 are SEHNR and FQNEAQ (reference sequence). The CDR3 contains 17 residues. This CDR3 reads CASSSGDGPARANVLTF. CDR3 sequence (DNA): TGTGCCAGCAGCTCGGGGGACGGACCTGCGAGGGCCAACGTCCTGACTTTC.

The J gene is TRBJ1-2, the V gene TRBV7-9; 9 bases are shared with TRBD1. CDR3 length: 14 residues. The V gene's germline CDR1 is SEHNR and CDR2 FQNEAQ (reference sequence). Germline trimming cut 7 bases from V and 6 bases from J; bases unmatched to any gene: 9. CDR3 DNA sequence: TGTGCCAGCATGTCCGGGACAGGGTGGAATGGCTACACCTTC. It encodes CASMSGTGWNGYTF.

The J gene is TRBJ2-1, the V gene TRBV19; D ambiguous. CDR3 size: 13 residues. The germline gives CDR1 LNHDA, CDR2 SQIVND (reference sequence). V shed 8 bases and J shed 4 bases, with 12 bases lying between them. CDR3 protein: CASLSVPYNEQFF. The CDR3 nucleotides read TGTGCCAGTCTCAGTGTTCCTTACAATGAGCAGTTCTTC.